The clone carrying this T cell receptor (beta chain) was detected only a few times. Its cognate antigen is unknown. These data belong to a study of neurological immune-mediated disorders. Broader study findings: Phylogenetic grouping assigned the repertoires of 18 of 34 multiple sclerosis patients to a single related-CDR3 cluster, representing a possible signature. Healthy controls had more TCR clonal expansion than multiple sclerosis, which showed the least, whereas HTLV-1-associated myelopathy showed the most.

One entry per CDR3 protein results from TCRdb running MiXCR on the 5' RACE reads. Of about 55,000 distinct CDR3 sequences in the sample, approximately 3.9% were seen once. V gave up 3 bases and J gave up 7 bases; unmatched junction bases: 9. CDR3 size: 14 residues. CDR1 is DFQATT, CDR2 SNEGSKA, per germline (reference sequence). This clonotype was obtained from a man in his 60s with multiple sclerosis. This chain connects TRBV20-1 to TRBJ2-1, with 7 bases fitting TRBD2. The specimen was PBMCs. CDR3 amino acids: CSASSGRALNEQFF. CDR3 in DNA: TGCAGTGCTAGTAGTGGGAGGGCCTTGAATGAGCAGTTCTTC.